This TCR beta chain was identified in a study of cytomegalovirus exposure and HLA in healthy donors. Findings and caveats of the study: A list of 164 TCR beta chains associated with cytomegalovirus was given. Analysis performed later showed TCR beta chains linked to HLA being more clonally expanded than equally common others. 87-base-pair reads could not separate some V segments, including TRBV6-2 and TRBV6-3.

Amplification used 60 Vbeta primers and 13 Jbeta primers. Sequencing used immunoSEQ multiplex PCR; TCRdb keeps in-frame clones, though not all of them. The sample records about 140,000 clones, 70% to 80% being singletons. This CDR3 is 13 amino acids long. Germline V CDR1 and CDR2: SQVTM, ANQGSEA. V lost 5 bases and J lost 0, with 8 bases in between. A note on this clone: Antigen: not known.

Nominally healthy donors were sampled, though unrecorded immune exposures were likely. Specimen: PBMCs. The V and J genes are TRBV29-1 and TRBJ1-3; D possibly corresponds to TRBD1 (6 bases). This sequence originates from a woman between 50 and 59 years old in good health and CMV-seropositive. CDR3 sequence (DNA): TGCAGCGTTCGAGGGGGCTCTGGAAACACCATATATTTT. This gives the protein CSVRGGSGNTIYF.